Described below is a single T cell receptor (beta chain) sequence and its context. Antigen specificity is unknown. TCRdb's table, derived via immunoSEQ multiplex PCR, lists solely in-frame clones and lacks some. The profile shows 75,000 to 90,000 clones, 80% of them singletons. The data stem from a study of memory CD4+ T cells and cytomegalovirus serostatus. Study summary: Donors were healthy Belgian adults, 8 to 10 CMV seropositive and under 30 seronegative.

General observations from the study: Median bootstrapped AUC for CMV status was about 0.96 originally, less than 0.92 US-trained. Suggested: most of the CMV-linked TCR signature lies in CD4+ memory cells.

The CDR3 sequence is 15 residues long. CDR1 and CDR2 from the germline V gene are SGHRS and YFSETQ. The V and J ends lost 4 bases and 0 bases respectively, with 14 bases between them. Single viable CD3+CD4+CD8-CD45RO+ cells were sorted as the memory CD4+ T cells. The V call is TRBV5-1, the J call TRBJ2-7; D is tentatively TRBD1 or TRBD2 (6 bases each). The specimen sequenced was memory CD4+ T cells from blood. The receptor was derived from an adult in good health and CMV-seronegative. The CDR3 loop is CASSRDGGLSYEQYF. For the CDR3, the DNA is TGCGCCAGCAGCCGGGACGGGGGCCTCTCCTACGAGCAGTACTTC. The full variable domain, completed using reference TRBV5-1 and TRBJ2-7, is KAGVTQTPRYLIKTRGQQVTLSCSPISGHRSVSWYQQTPGQGLQFLFEYFSETQRNKGNFPGRFSGRQFSNSRSEMNVSTLELGDSALYLCASSRDGGLSYEQYFGPGTRLTVT.